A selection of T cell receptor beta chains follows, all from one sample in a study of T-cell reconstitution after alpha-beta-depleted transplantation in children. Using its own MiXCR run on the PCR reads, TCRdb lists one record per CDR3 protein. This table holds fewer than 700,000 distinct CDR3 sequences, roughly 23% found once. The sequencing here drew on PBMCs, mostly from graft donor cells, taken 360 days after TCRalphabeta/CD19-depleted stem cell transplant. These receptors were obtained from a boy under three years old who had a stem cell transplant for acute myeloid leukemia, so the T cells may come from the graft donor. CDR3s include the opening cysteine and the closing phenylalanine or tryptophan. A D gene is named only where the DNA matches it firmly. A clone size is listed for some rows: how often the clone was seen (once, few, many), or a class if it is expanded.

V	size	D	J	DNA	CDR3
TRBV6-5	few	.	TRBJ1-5	TGTGCCAGCAGTAGGGACGGTAGCAATCAGCCCCAGCATTTT	CASSRDGSNQPQHF
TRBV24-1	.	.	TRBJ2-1	TGTGCCACCAAGGGTCCCTACAATGAGCAGTTCTTC	CATKGPYNEQFF
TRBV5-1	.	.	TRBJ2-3	TGCGCCAGCAGCCGGGAAGGACGCGAAGGTACGCAGTATTTT	CASSREGREGTQYF
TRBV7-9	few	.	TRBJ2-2	TGTGCCAGCGGCACACGTCTCGCGAACACCGGGGAGCTGTTTTTT	CASGTRLANTGELFF
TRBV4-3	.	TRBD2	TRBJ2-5	TGCGCCAGCAGCCAAGTTGTAGCGGGGAGGGAGACCCAGTACTTC	CASSQVVAGRETQYF
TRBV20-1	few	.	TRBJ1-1	TGCAGTGCTAGAAACTCCCGACTTATGAACACTGAAGCTTTCTTT	CSARNSRLMNTEAFF
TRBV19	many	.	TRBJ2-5	TGTGCCAGTACCCCCCACCCGGGGTCCCCAGAGACCCAGTACTTC	CASTPHPGSPETQYF
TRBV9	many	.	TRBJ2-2	TGTGCCAGCAGCGTACGATCGGGTGCGACCGGGGAGCTGTTTTTT	CASSVRSGATGELFF
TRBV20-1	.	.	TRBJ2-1	TGCAGTGCTCCGACTACCACCTACAATGAGCAGTTCTTC	CSAPTTTYNEQFF
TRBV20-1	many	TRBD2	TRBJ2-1	TGCAGTGCTAAGGCCAGCGGGACCTACAATGAGCAGTTCTTC	CSAKASGTYNEQFF
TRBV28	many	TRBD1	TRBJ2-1	TGTGCCAGCAGTTTTGAGGGACAGGGGCCCCAAGGCTCCTACAATGAGCAGTTCTTC	CASSFEGQGPQGSYNEQFF
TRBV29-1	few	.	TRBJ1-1	TGCAGCGGTTGGGGGGCCATGAACACTGAAGCTTTCTTT	CSGWGAMNTEAFF
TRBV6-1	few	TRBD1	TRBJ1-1	TGTGCCAGCAGTCATCCGGACAGGAAGAACACTGAAGCTTTCTTT	CASSHPDRKNTEAFF
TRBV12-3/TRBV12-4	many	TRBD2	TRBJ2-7	TGTGCCAGCAGTTTAGGACTAGCGGGTTTCTCCTACGAGCAGTACTTC	CASSLGLAGFSYEQYF
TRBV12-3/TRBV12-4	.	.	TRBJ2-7	TGTGCCAGCAGTTTGGGGGCGGAGCGGGGACCCTACGAGCAGTACTTC	CASSLGAERGPYEQYF
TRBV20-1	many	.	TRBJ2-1	TGCAGTGCTAACTCTGGAGGGGGCTCCTACAATGAGCAGTTCTTC	CSANSGGGSYNEQFF
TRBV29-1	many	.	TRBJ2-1	TGCAGCGTTGCCGTGGGGACGGTCAATGAGCAGTTCTTC	CSVAVGTVNEQFF
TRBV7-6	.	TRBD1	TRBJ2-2	TGTGCCAGCAGCTTAAGTATGGGGACAGGGGTTCCCCGCGCGAACACCGGGGAGCTGTTTTTT	CASSLSMGTGVPRANTGELFF
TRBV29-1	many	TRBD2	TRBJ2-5	TGCAGCGGGAGGACTAGCCCGCGCCAAGAGACCCAGTACTTC	CSGRTSPRQETQYF
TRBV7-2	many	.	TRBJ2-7	TGTGCCAGCAGCCAAACGAACAGGTCCTACGAGCAGTACTTC	CASSQTNRSYEQYF
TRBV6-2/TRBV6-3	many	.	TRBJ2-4	TGTGCCAGCAGTTATCACAGGGCAGGAGCCAAAAACATTCAGTACTTC	CASSYHRAGAKNIQYF
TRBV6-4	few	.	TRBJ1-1	TGTGCCAGCAGTCGGGGGGTAGGAGCTTTCTTT	CASSRGVGAFF